This passage covers 19 T cell receptor beta chains from one sample sequenced in a study of T cell changes during pregnancy in multiple sclerosis. Generated by immunoSEQ multiplex PCR, the TCRdb table keeps only in-frame clones and is missing some. The data contain around 60,000 clones, roughly 92% of them singletons. The sample here was peripheral blood, taken in the second trimester of pregnancy. These receptors all come from a female donor with multiple sclerosis, enrolled in a pregnancy study.

V and J are TRBV4-2 and TRBJ2-1; 9 bases map to TRBD2. This CDR3 has 18 residues. V lost 0 bases to trimming and J lost 9 bases; unmatched junction nucleotides: 15. In germline, CDR1 is LGHNA, CDR2 YNFKEQ. As DNA, the CDR3 is TGTGCCAGCAGCCAAGAGGCCTTGTCTAGCGGGATAGTAGGTGAGCAGTTCTTC. Encoded protein: CASSQEALSSGIVGEQFF.

CDR3 loop: CASSVTPGYNEQFF. The CDR3, as DNA: TGTGCCAGCAGCGTAACGCCAGGTTACAATGAGCAGTTCTTC. This rearrangement joins TRBV9 to TRBJ2-1, with D hard to call. V was trimmed by 1 base and J by 4 bases, leaving 9 bases between them. Germline CDR1 and CDR2: SGDLS and YYNGEE. This CDR3 is 14 amino acids long.

Points on this clone: Mismatch with germline at one junction end may stem from a read error. J is TRBJ2-7 and V is TRBV5-6, with D perhaps TRBD1 (6 bases). The CDR3 runs to 13 residues. In germline, CDR1 is SGHDT, CDR2 YYEEEE. The CDR3 is CVSSRGSGYEQYF. Here the CDR3 DNA reads TGTGTCAGCAGTAGGGGGAGCGGATACGAGCAGTACTTC.

This clone occurred once. The chain has TRBV19 and TRBJ2-2; TRBD1 aligns across 8 bases. CDR3 length: 15 residues. V shed 3 bases and J 3 bases; nucleotides not matched to a gene: 3. Germline V gene data show CDR1 as LNHDA and CDR2 as SQIVND (reference sequence). The CDR3 DNA is TGTGCCAGTAGTATTGGGACAGGTGACACCGGGGAGCTGTTTTTT. Translated, it gives CASSIGTGDTGELFF.

On this clone itself: Other DNA sequences in this sample translate to the same CDR3. The J gene is TRBJ1-5, the V gene TRBV7-2; D remains ambiguous. The CDR3 covers 15 residues. Germline CDR1 reads SGHTA; CDR2 reads FQGNSA. V shed 1 base and J shed 0 bases, with 7 bases lying between them. As DNA, the CDR3 is TGTGCCAGCAGCTTAGATAGCTATAGCAATCAGCCCCAGCATTTT. Translation gives CASSLDSYSNQPQHF.

The V call is TRBV10-3, the J call TRBJ2-3; 12 bases fit TRBD2. This CDR3 contains 16 residues. The ends lost 2 bases at V and 2 bases at J; junction bases unmatched: 2. The germline V gene has CDR1 ENHRY and CDR2 SYGVKD. The CDR3 region has the DNA TGTGCCATCAGTGAGGGACTAGCGGGAATCACAGATACGCAGTATTTT. Protein: CAISEGLAGITDTQYF.

The chain employs TRBV30 and TRBJ1-1; D might be TRBD1 (5 bases). The germline V and J ends were trimmed by 1 base and 1 base, with 7 bases remaining between them. The CDR3 is 13 amino acids. The germline gives CDR1 GTSNPN, CDR2 SVGIG (reference sequence). The CDR3 coding sequence is TGTGCCTGGAGTGGGACAACGAACACTGAAGCTTTCTTT. It is translated as CAWSGTTNTEAFF.

V gene TRBV19 combines with J gene TRBJ2-5; 7 bases line up with TRBD1. This CDR3 comprises 13 residues. The germline gives CDR1 LNHDA, CDR2 SQIVND (reference sequence). The junction had 11 bases not matched to a gene; V was cut back by 6 bases and J by 10 bases. The CDR3 nucleotides read TGTGCCAGTAGCCCGCGGATTCAGGGGGACCAGTACTTC. It yields the protein CASSPRIQGDQYF.

This clone has only one observation. The genes are TRBV28 and TRBJ1-1; tentatively, D is TRBD1 (6 bases). Trimming removed 3 bases from V and 7 bases from J, with 21 bases in between. Germline CDR1 reads MDHEN; CDR2 reads SYDVKM. The CDR3 totals 16 residues. CDR3 DNA: TGTGCCAGCAGTTTCGCGACAGGTAATCGACGTCATGAAGCTTTCTTT. Translation: CASSFATGNRRHEAFF.

The V gene is TRBV18, the J gene TRBJ2-1; 12 bases fit TRBD1. Trimming cost V 3 bases and J 8 bases; bases outside gene matches: 11. CDR1 and CDR2 (germline): KGHSH, LQKENI. This CDR3 is built from 17 residues. The CDR3 reads CASSPQEGTGGVDEQFF. CDR3 coding DNA: TGTGCCAGCTCACCTCAAGAGGGGACAGGGGGCGTGGATGAGCAGTTCTTC.

The chain joins TRBV27 to TRBJ2-5; 10 bases align to TRBD1. With the DNA end fitting TRBJ2-7 better, the J assignment may be wrong. CDR3 length equals 16 residues. The germline V gene encodes CDR1 MNHEY and CDR2 SMNVEV (reference sequence). The CDR3 coding sequence is TGTGCCAGCAGTCTTATACCGGGACAGGGGATAGACGAGCAGTACTTC. It is translated as CASSLIPGQGIDEQYF.

V gene TRBV11-3 combines with J gene TRBJ2-3; 8 bases align to TRBD2. V lost 2 bases and J lost 3; bases outside the gene matches: 7. The CDR3 contains 16 residues. CDR1 is SGHNT, CDR2 YENEEA, per germline. The CDR3 region is CASSLSPGGPTDTQYF. CDR3 sequence (DNA): TGTGCCAGCAGCTTATCCCCGGGAGGGCCAACAGATACGCAGTATTTT.

The gene calls are TRBV6-1 and TRBJ2-1, with a tentative D call TRBD2 (6 bases). Trimming removed 3 bases from V and 4 bases from J, with 16 bases in between. The CDR3 loop spans 16 amino acids. CDR1 is MNHNS and CDR2 is SASEGT in the germline V gene. The CDR3: CASSEFGEAHYNEQFF. The DNA of the CDR3 is TGTGCCAGCAGTGAGTTTGGGGAGGCCCATTACAATGAGCAGTTCTTC.

The rearrangement links TRBV6-1 to TRBJ2-7; unclear D gene. The CDR3 length is 13 residues. V lost 5 bases and J lost 6, with 14 bases in between. CDR1 and CDR2 (germline): MNHNS, SASEGT. In DNA form, the CDR3 reads TGTGCCAGCAGTCTTGTCGGTACGTCCGAGCAGTACTTC. It codes for CASSLVGTSEQYF.

This chain connects TRBV4-1 to TRBJ2-1, with D perhaps matching TRBD2 (6 bases). Trimming pared 3 bases from V and 1 base from J, leaving 13 bases between. This CDR3 spans 16 amino acids. Germline CDR1 reads MGHRA; CDR2 reads YSYEKL. The DNA of the CDR3 is TGCGCCAGCAGCCAGGACCGACGGGAGTCCTACAATGAGCAGTTCTTC. Protein: CASSQDRRESYNEQFF.

The chain has TRBV6-5 and TRBJ1-2; TRBD1 might be the D (5 bases). Germline V gene sequence: CDR1 MNHEY, CDR2 SVGAGI. The CDR3 totals 14 residues. V was pared by 5 bases and J by 4 bases, with 14 bases between. As DNA, the CDR3 is TGTGCCAGCAGTAAAAACCAGGGAATCTATGGCTACACCTTC. Its translation is CASSKNQGIYGYTF.

The chain recombines TRBV18 with TRBJ1-2, with TRBD1 as a possible D gene (6 bases). Germline loops: CDR1 KGHSH, CDR2 LQKENI. The V and J ends lost 3 bases and 8 bases respectively, with 13 bases between them. CDR3 length equals 13 residues. CDR3 loop: CASSPEQGLGYTF. The CDR3 DNA is TGTGCCAGCTCACCTGAACAGGGATTGGGCTACACCTTC.

This clone has only one observation. The genes are TRBV7-6 and TRBJ1-1, with D possibly TRBD1 on 6 matching bases. CDR1 and CDR2 (germline): SGHVS, FNYEAQ. V gave up 5 bases and J gave up 0 bases, with 13 bases separating them. CDR3 length equals 15 residues. The CDR3 here is CASSLRGGMNTEAFF. CDR3 in DNA: TGTGCCAGCAGCCTGCGAGGGGGTATGAACACTGAAGCTTTCTTT.

This chain joins TRBV5-6 and TRBJ1-6; TRBD1 aligns across 8 bases. This CDR3 has 18 residues. Germline V gene sequence: CDR1 SGHDT, CDR2 YYEEEE. V dropped 4 bases and J dropped 7; count of bases not matched to a gene: 16. CDR3 sequence (DNA): TGTGCCAGCAGCAATGGACAGGGTCTCCATTTCCGGAATTCACCCCTCCACTTT. Translation: CASSNGQGLHFRNSPLHF.